One sample yielded the 24 T cell receptor beta chains listed below, sequenced in a study of early T cells in non-severe SARS-CoV-2 infection. TCRdb itself ran the 5' RACE reads through MiXCR, one entry per CDR3 protein. Altogether 30,000 to 40,000 distinct CDR3 sequences are present, about 10% being singletons, with the ten largest covering approximately 13%. Sequencing was done on a sample of whole blood. These receptors came from an adult who was a healthcare worker with PCR-confirmed SARS-CoV-2 infection or an uninfected control (not recorded which).

This clonotype was seen repeatedly, ten times or more. V usage is TRBV5-8 and J usage is TRBJ1-2; 12 positions match TRBD1. The CDR3 totals 18 residues. V lost 2 bases, J lost 7 bases, and 15 bases stayed unmatched. CDR1 is SGHTS and CDR2 is YDEGEE in the germline V gene. The CDR3, as DNA: TGTGCCAGCAGCTTCCCGGGACAGGGGGCTCTCCGCCGGAGTGGCTACACCTTC. It codes for CASSFPGQGALRRSGYTF.

This clonotype has ten or more counts. This chain connects TRBV5-1 to TRBJ1-2; 7 bases fit TRBD1. The CDR3 runs to 15 residues. Unmatched junction bases numbered 10, after V lost 4 bases and J lost 4 bases. Germline V lookup: CDR1 SGHRS, CDR2 YFSETQ. The CDR3 nucleotides read TGCGCCAGCAGCACCGGACGGACAGGAGTCTATGGCTACACCTTC. Amino acids: CASSTGRTGVYGYTF. The full variable domain, its missing parts supplied by reference TRBV5-1 and TRBJ1-2, is KAGVTQTPRYLIKTRGQQVTLSCSPISGHRSVSWYQQTPGQGLQFLFEYFSETQRNKGNFPGRFSGRQFSNSRSEMNVSTLELGDSALYLCASSTGRTGVYGYTFGSGTRLTVV.

This clonotype was counted many times. V usage is TRBV27 and J usage is TRBJ1-5; 7 nucleotides match TRBD1. The CDR3 length is 15 residues. The junction had 2 bases not matched to a gene; V was cut back by 2 bases and J by 1 base. Germline V gene sequence: CDR1 MNHEY, CDR2 SMNVEV (reference sequence). The CDR3 sequence is CASSLRQGSNQPQHF. The CDR3 coding sequence is TGTGCCAGCAGTTTAAGACAGGGCAGCAATCAGCCCCAGCATTTT.

This clonotype ranks as medium-sized. The CDR3 protein is CASSPPTGLVGEKLFF. For the CDR3, the DNA is TGTGCCAGCTCACCACCCACCGGACTCGTCGGCGAAAAACTGTTTTTT. J is TRBJ1-4 and V is TRBV18; the D is unclear. Germline values: CDR1 KGHSH, CDR2 LQKENI. CDR3 length: 16 residues. V gave up 0 bases and J gave up 8 bases, with 16 bases separating them.

This clonotype was detected ten times or more. The V and J genes are TRBV11-2 and TRBJ2-6; D not resolved. Germline CDR1 is SGHAT and CDR2 is FQNNGV. Trimming removed 5 bases at V and 4 bases at J, with 9 bases between. The CDR3 loop spans 14 amino acids. The DNA of the CDR3 is TGTGCCAGCAGCCCAACCAAAGGGGCCAACGTCCTGACTTTC. As protein: CASSPTKGANVLTF.

This clonotype has ten or more counts. The CDR3 region has the DNA TGTGCCTGGAGCCCGGGACTAGCTCAAGAGACCCAGTACTTC. This translates into CAWSPGLAQETQYF. The chain combines TRBV30 with TRBJ2-5; 9 nucleotides align to TRBD2. With V trimmed by 3 bases and J by 2 bases, 4 bases remained unmatched. This CDR3 region has 14 residues. CDR1 is GTSNPN, CDR2 SVGIG, per germline (reference sequence).

The table lists this clonotype with a few counts. This sequence joins TRBV19 and TRBJ1-1; D may be TRBD1 (5 bases). This CDR3 is built from 17 residues. CDR1 is LNHDA and CDR2 is SQIVND in the germline V gene (reference sequence). V was cut by 7 bases and J by 1 base, with 22 bases left in between. The CDR3 is CASNAGTGRTKNTEAFF. The DNA for the CDR3 is TGTGCCAGTAACGCAGGGACGGGACGAACCAAGAACACTGAAGCTTTCTTT. The full variable domain, with the rest looked up from reference TRBV19 and TRBJ1-1, is DGGITQSPKYLFRKEGQNVTLSCEQNLNHDAMYWYRQDPGQGLRLIYYSQIVNDFQKGDIAEGYSVSREKKESFPLTVTSAQKNPTAFYLCASNAGTGRTKNTEAFFGQGTRLTVV.

The chain couples TRBV3-1 to TRBJ1-5; D remains ambiguous. V shed 3 bases and J shed 4 bases, with 7 bases lying between them. The CDR3 extends over 13 amino acids. Germline V lookup: CDR1 LGHDT, CDR2 YNNKEL (reference sequence). The CDR3 region is CASSQMRNQPQHF. Here the CDR3 DNA reads TGTGCCAGCAGCCAGATGAGAAATCAGCCCCAGCATTTT.

The chain links TRBV29-1 to TRBJ1-2; D call uncertain. In germline, CDR1 is SQVTM, CDR2 ANQGSEA. The CDR3 totals 12 residues. With 7 bases removed from V and 0 bases from J, the gap between germline ends came to 9 bases. The CDR3 region has the DNA TGCAGCGCCTCAGGAGCTAACTATGGCTACACCTTC. Amino acids: CSASGANYGYTF.

Written as DNA, the CDR3 is TGTGCCGCCCGGGACCCTTCAAACTATGGCTACACCTTC. It yields the protein CAARDPSNYGYTF. The chain couples TRBV6-5 to TRBJ1-2, with a possible D match to TRBD1 (5 bases). V was shortened by 11 bases and J by 2 bases, with 15 bases between the two germline ends. CDR3 size: 13 residues. Germline CDR1 MNHEY, CDR2 SVGAGI.

Only a few counts were recorded for this clonotype. V is TRBV7-2 and J is TRBJ1-1; D possibly corresponds to TRBD1 (6 bases). CDR1 is SGHTA, CDR2 FQGNSA, per germline. The CDR3 consists of 13 residues. The V and J ends lost 2 bases and 4 bases respectively, with 8 bases between them. In DNA, the CDR3 is TGTGCCAGCAGCTTACAGGGGACCACTGAAGCTTTCTTT. It is translated as CASSLQGTTEAFF. Supplemented by reference TRBV7-2 and TRBJ1-1, the full variable domain reads GAGVSQSPSNKVTEKGKDVELRCDPISGHTALYWYRQSLGQGLEFLIYFQGNSAPDKSGLPSDRFSAERTGGSVSTLTIQRTQQEDSAVYLCASSLQGTTEAFFGQGTRLTVV.

This clonotype was found many times. The rearrangement joins TRBV20-1 to TRBJ1-2; the D is unclear. Germline V gene lookup returns CDR1 DFQATT and CDR2 SNEGSKA (reference sequence). CDR3 size: 13 residues. V gave up 1 base and J gave up 5 bases, with 11 bases separating them. In DNA form, the CDR3 reads TGCAGTGCTAGAGTGGGCGGGCAGTATGGCTACACCTTC. Translation: CSARVGGQYGYTF.

This clonotype was seen ten or more times. The J gene is TRBJ1-2, the V gene TRBV12-3 or TRBV12-4; D is ambiguous. Trimming took off 5 bases at V and 5 bases at J, with 12 bases between the two ends. This CDR3 spans 13 amino acids. Written as DNA, the CDR3 is TGTGCCAGCAGTCCGGACCGAAGTTATGGCTACACCTTC. Protein: CASSPDRSYGYTF.

At least ten counts were recorded for this clonotype. This chain joins TRBV19 and TRBJ1-1, with a possible D match to TRBD1 (5 bases). The ends were cut back, 2 bases at V and 1 base at J, with 8 bases in the middle. The CDR3 covers 14 residues. The germline gives CDR1 LNHDA, CDR2 SQIVND (reference sequence). Here the CDR3 reads CASSIRGSNTEAFF. In DNA form, the CDR3 reads TGTGCCAGTAGTATAAGGGGCTCGAACACTGAAGCTTTCTTT. The entire variable domain, with the rest obtained from reference TRBV19 and TRBJ1-1, is as follows: DGGITQSPKYLFRKEGQNVTLSCEQNLNHDAMYWYRQDPGQGLRLIYYSQIVNDFQKGDIAEGYSVSREKKESFPLTVTSAQKNPTAFYLCASSIRGSNTEAFFGQGTRLTVV.

The sample holds many counts of this clonotype. The chain has TRBV9 and TRBJ2-3; 7 bases align to TRBD2. CDR1 and CDR2 from the germline V gene are SGDLS and YYNGEE. The CDR3 has 17 amino acids. V gave up 4 bases and J gave up 1 base; unmatched junction bases: 12. CDR3 protein: CASSPQGPAGGTDTQYF. CDR3 coding DNA: TGTGCCAGCAGCCCCCAAGGTCCGGCGGGGGGCACAGATACGCAGTATTTT. Full variable domain (rest looked up from reference TRBV9 and TRBJ2-3): DSGVTQTPKHLITATGQRVTLRCSPRSGDLSVYWYQQSLDQGLQFLIQYYNGEERAKGNILERFSAQQFPDLHSELNLSSLELGDSALYFCASSPQGPAGGTDTQYFGPGTRLTVL.

This clonotype has at least ten counts. The chain couples TRBV12-3 or TRBV12-4 to TRBJ1-1; D is uncertain. V lost 1 base and J lost 0, with 9 bases in between. The CDR3 is made up of 15 amino acids. The CDR3 loop reads CASSLDETLNTEAFF. CDR3 nucleotide sequence: TGTGCCAGCAGTTTAGACGAGACGTTGAACACTGAAGCTTTCTTT.

This clonotype came up many times. This sequence joins TRBV7-8 and TRBJ1-6; 7 bases align to TRBD1. Germline V gene sequence: CDR1 SGHVS, CDR2 FQNEAQ. The CDR3 consists of 17 residues. Trimming cost V 4 bases and J 4 bases; bases outside gene matches: 10. The CDR3 reads CASSSDRALGYNSPLHF. CDR3 DNA sequence: TGTGCCAGCAGCTCTGACAGGGCTTTGGGTTATAATTCACCCCTCCACTTT.

This clonotype was counted ten times or more. The J gene is TRBJ2-1, the V gene TRBV4-2; D gene uncertain. The CDR3 covers 12 residues. Trimming took 2 bases from V and 8 from J, leaving 7 bases between them. The germline V gene encodes CDR1 LGHNA and CDR2 YNFKEQ. CDR3 sequence reads: CASSQSVDEQFF. CDR3 sequence (DNA): TGTGCCAGCAGCCAATCGGTAGATGAGCAGTTCTTC.

This clonotype appeared many times. The V and J genes are TRBV30 and TRBJ2-5; 11 bases map to TRBD1. From germline, CDR1 is GTSNPN and CDR2 SVGIG (reference sequence). J was trimmed by 3 bases and V by 4 bases; bases with no gene match: 10. CDR3 length equals 16 residues. CDR3 coding DNA: TGTGCCTGGACCACGGGGACAGGGGGTTGGAAAGAGACCCAGTACTTC. It encodes CAWTTGTGGWKETQYF.

In its sample, this clonotype was seen many times. This rearrangement joins TRBV9 to TRBJ2-5; perhaps D is TRBD1 or TRBD2 (5 bases each). With 3 bases removed from V and 2 bases from J, the gap between germline ends came to 8 bases. Germline lookup yields CDR1 SGDLS and CDR2 YYNGEE. This CDR3 spans 13 amino acids. The CDR3 is CASSGGPQETQYF. In nucleotides, the CDR3 is TGTGCCAGCAGCGGGGGACCACAAGAGACCCAGTACTTC.

This clonotype was seen at least ten times. The chain is built from TRBV7-3 and TRBJ2-6; D ambiguous. CDR3 length: 17 residues. The germline gives CDR1 SGHTA, CDR2 FQGTGA. The V and J ends lost 4 bases and 0 bases respectively, with 13 bases between them. The CDR3 nucleotides are TGTGCCAGCAGCTCCACGACTCGCTCCTCTGGGGCCAACGTCCTGACTTTC. It translates to CASSSTTRSSGANVLTF.

The CDR3 DNA sequence: TGCAGCGTATTCGCGGGGGCGACCTACGAGCAGTACTTC. Amino acid sequence: CSVFAGATYEQYF. The rearrangement uses TRBV29-1 and TRBJ2-7, with D perhaps TRBD2 (7 bases). The germline CDR1 and CDR2 sequences are SQVTM and ANQGSEA. CDR3 length: 13 residues. V was pared by 6 bases and J by 2 bases, with 14 bases between.

In its sample, this clonotype was seen many times. The chain is built from TRBV14 and TRBJ1-2; D not resolved. Trimming pared 2 bases from V and 4 bases from J, leaving 14 bases between. Looked up from germline, CDR1 is SGHDN and CDR2 is FVKESK. The CDR3 spans 15 residues. CDR3 in DNA: TGTGCCAGCAGCCAACTCTCCGCGGATATCTATGGCTACACCTTC. Encoded protein: CASSQLSADIYGYTF.

A word on this clonotype: This may be a read error, as it is one base from a much larger clone. V and J are TRBV9 and TRBJ2-3; D uncertain. The germline V and J ends were trimmed by 1 base and 4 bases, with 4 bases remaining between them. Per germline, CDR1 SGDLS and CDR2 YYNGEE. The CDR3 is made up of 12 amino acids. The CDR3 region is CASSVRADTQYF. In DNA, the CDR3 is TGTGCCAGCAGCGTACGCGCAGATACGCAGTATTTT. The whole variable domain, remainder taken from reference TRBV9 and TRBJ2-3, is DSGVTQTPKHLITATGQRVTLRCSPRSGDLSVYWYQQSLDQGLQFLIQYYNGEERAKGNILERFSAQQFPDLHSELNLSSLELGDSALYFCASSVRADTQYFGPGTRLTVL.